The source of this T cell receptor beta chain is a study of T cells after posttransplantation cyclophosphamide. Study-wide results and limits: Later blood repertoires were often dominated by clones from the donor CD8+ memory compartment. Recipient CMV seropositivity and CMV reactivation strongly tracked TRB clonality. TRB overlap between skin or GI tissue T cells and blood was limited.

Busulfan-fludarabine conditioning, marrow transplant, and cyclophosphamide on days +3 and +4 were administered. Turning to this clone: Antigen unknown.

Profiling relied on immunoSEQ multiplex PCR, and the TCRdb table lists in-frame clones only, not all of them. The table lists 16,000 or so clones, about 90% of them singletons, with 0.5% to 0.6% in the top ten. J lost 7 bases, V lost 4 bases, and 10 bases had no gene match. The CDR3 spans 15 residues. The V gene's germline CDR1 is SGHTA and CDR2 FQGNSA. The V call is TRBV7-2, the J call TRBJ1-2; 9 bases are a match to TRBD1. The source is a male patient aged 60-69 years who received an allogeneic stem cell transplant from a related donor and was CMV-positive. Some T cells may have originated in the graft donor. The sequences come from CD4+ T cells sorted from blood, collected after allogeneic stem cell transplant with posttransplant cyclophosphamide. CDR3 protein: CASSSGTGKVTGYTF. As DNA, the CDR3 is TGTGCCAGCAGCTCCGGGACAGGGAAAGTTACTGGCTACACCTTC.